This T cell receptor (beta chain) was sequenced during a study of shared clonotypes between healthy human individuals. Per the germline V gene, CDR1 is SGDLS and CDR2 is YYNGEE. V shed 0 bases and J shed 3 bases, with 7 bases lying between them. CDR3 length: 14 residues. The table came from immunoSEQ multiplex PCR; TCRdb's copy has only in-frame clones and leaves some out. The sample carries 850,000 to 1,200,000 clones, 65% to 80% recorded once. The source is a man younger than 35 in good health. Sample: memory CD4+ T cells sorted from blood. The subset denotes: CD45RA-negative fraction. The V call is TRBV9, the J call TRBJ2-4; D is unresolved. The DNA for the CDR3 is TGTGCCAGCAGCGTAGGCCCGGGCAAAAACATTCAGTACTTC. It yields the protein CASSVGPGKNIQYF.